The 27 T cell receptor beta chains listed next were all sequenced from one sample in a study of Graves' ophthalmopathy and Graves' hyperthyroidism. For repertoire sequencing, the TCR beta CDR3 regions were amplified from RNA transcripts. HTBI-primed first-round RT-PCR preceded second-round multiplex PCR. TCRdb reprocessed the multiplex PCR reads via MiXCR and lists one record per CDR3 protein. The data show about 380,000 distinct CDR3 sequences, with approximately 15% seen just once and about 7.3% held by the top ten. The sample taken for sequencing was peripheral blood. All receptors derive from a woman in her late teens or twenties with stable Graves' hyperthyroidism.

At least ten counts were recorded for this clonotype. V is TRBV11-2 and J is TRBJ2-6; D gene unclear. The V and J ends lost 6 bases and 4 bases respectively, with 10 bases between them. Germline V gene lookup returns CDR1 SGHAT and CDR2 FQNNGV. The CDR3 covers 14 residues. CDR3 residues: CASRSKRGANVLTF. CDR3 bases: TGTGCCAGCAGATCAAAACGCGGGGCCAACGTCCTGACTTTC.

This clonotype was seen at least ten times. The chain uses TRBV19 and TRBJ1-5; 7 positions match TRBD1. Germline V gives CDR1 LNHDA, CDR2 SQIVND (reference sequence). The V and J ends lost 1 base and 7 bases, in that order; junction bases with no gene match: 7. The CDR3 loop spans 15 amino acids. DNA for the CDR3: TGTGCCAGTAGTATAGTACGGGTAGGGGGCCAGCCCCAGCATTTT. Its translation is CASSIVRVGGQPQHF.

V and J are TRBV6-5 and TRBJ2-7; unclear D gene. Germline loops: CDR1 MNHEY, CDR2 SVGAGI. Trimming pared 4 bases from V and 2 bases from J, leaving 9 bases between. The CDR3 is 13 amino acids. Here the CDR3 DNA reads TGTGCCAGCAGTTTGAGCATGCCCTACGAGCAGTACTTC. This sequence encodes CASSLSMPYEQYF.

This clonotype was observed at least ten times. This chain links TRBV7-9 with TRBJ2-5; D unresolved. This CDR3 is 10 amino acids long. CDR1 SEHNR and CDR2 FQNEAQ come from the germline V gene (reference sequence). Trimming removed 5 bases from V and 4 bases from J, with 2 bases in between. In DNA form, the CDR3 reads TGTGCCAGCAGCGTAGAGACCCAGTACTTC. This gives the protein CASSVETQYF.

Ten or more counts support this clonotype. The rearrangement links TRBV27 to TRBJ1-2; D is undetermined. Trimming left V 9 bases short and J 5 bases short, with 13 bases between. This CDR3 contains 12 residues. Germline CDR1 reads MNHEY; CDR2 reads SMNVEV (reference sequence). CDR3 coding DNA: TGTGCCAGTGGACTGGGAGATTATGGCTACACCTTC. Residues: CASGLGDYGYTF.

V and J are TRBV10-2 and TRBJ2-2; the match to TRBD1 covers 9 bases. Germline V gene sequence: CDR1 WSHSY, CDR2 SAAADI. V was pared by 11 bases and J by 1 base, with 8 bases of the junction left unmatched. CDR3 length equals 15 residues. The chain's CDR3 is CASYRDRENTGELFF. CDR3 sequence (DNA): TGCGCCTCTTACCGGGACAGGGAGAACACCGGGGAGCTGTTTTTT.

The V call is TRBV5-4, the J call TRBJ2-7; TRBD1 agrees at 7 bases. CDR1 is SGHNT, CDR2 YYREEE, per germline (reference sequence). V lost 5 bases to trimming and J lost 1 base; unmatched junction nucleotides: 9. The length of the CDR3 is 15 residues. CDR3 loop: CASSPDRWSSYEQYF. The CDR3 coding sequence is TGTGCCAGCAGTCCGGACAGGTGGTCATCCTACGAGCAGTACTTC.

The chain employs TRBV12-3 or TRBV12-4 and TRBJ2-5; tentative D call: TRBD1 (7 bases). The V gene lost 6 bases and the J gene lost 5 bases, with 28 bases spanning the gap. The CDR3 extends over 18 amino acids. The CDR3 reads CASSLSRDRTSRGETQYF. The CDR3 bases are TGTGCCAGCAGCCTTAGTAGGGACAGAACCTCCCGGGGGGAGACCCAGTACTTC.

This clonotype was detected only a few times. V is TRBV6-5 and J is TRBJ1-5, with a weak D call TRBD1 (5 bases). The CDR3 runs 15 residues. Trimming stripped 0 bases from V and 4 bases from J, with 10 bases between. CDR1 MNHEY and CDR2 SVGAGI come from the germline V gene. The CDR3 is CASSYSNRGNQPQHF. The CDR3 nucleotides are TGTGCCAGCAGTTACTCGAATAGGGGAAATCAGCCCCAGCATTTT.

This clonotype was seen ten or more times. The chain links TRBV7-9 to TRBJ1-2; 7 nucleotides line up with TRBD1. J was trimmed by 6 bases and V by 4 bases; bases with no gene match: 11. The CDR3 runs 15 residues. CDR1 SEHNR and CDR2 FQNEAQ come from the germline V gene (reference sequence). CDR3 in amino acids: CASSSLRQGLHGYTF. Written as DNA, the CDR3 is TGTGCCAGCAGCTCCCTACGACAGGGTCTCCATGGCTACACCTTC.

This clonotype was counted ten times or more. This chain uses TRBV6-2 or TRBV6-3 with TRBJ1-2; D possibly corresponds to TRBD1 (6 bases). The CDR3 has 14 residues. Germline lookup yields CDR1 MNHEY and CDR2 SVGEGT. The V gene lost 6 bases and the J gene lost 5 bases, with 16 bases spanning the gap. CDR3 amino acids: CASRKQGSWYGYTF. The CDR3, as DNA: TGTGCCAGCAGAAAACAGGGTAGTTGGTATGGCTACACCTTC.

This clonotype appeared a single time. This clone may be a read error of a much larger clone one base away. The chain carries TRBV6-1 and TRBJ2-1; 11 bases line up with TRBD2. Trimming took 4 bases from V and 10 from J; bases not matched to a gene: 9. This CDR3 region has 15 residues. Germline V gives CDR1 MNHNS, CDR2 SASEGT. The CDR3 sequence is CASSAISGGGPEQFF. CDR3 DNA sequence: TGTGCCAGCAGTGCTATTAGCGGGGGGGGGCCGGAGCAGTTCTTC.

Concerning this clonotype: With a much larger clone just one base away, this may be a read error. This chain joins TRBV4-1 and TRBJ1-5, with D possibly TRBD1 on 5 matching bases. The length of the CDR3 is 15 residues. Germline loops: CDR1 MGHRA, CDR2 YSYEKL. The CDR3 nucleotides read TGCGCCAGCAGCCAAGCCTCCCAGGACAATCGGCCCCAGCATTTT. It translates to CASSQASQDNRPQHF.

The table lists this clonotype with a few counts. This chain connects TRBV2 to TRBJ2-6, with 9 bases identical to TRBD1. The V gene end was trimmed by 4 bases and the J gene end by 1 base; junction bases not matched to a gene: 5. Germline lookup yields CDR1 SNHLY and CDR2 FYNNEI. The CDR3 spans 17 residues. The CDR3: CASSGGTGRSGANVLTF. In DNA, the CDR3 is TGTGCCAGCAGTGGAGGGACAGGGAGATCTGGGGCCAACGTCCTGACTTTC.

The gene calls are TRBV20-1 and TRBJ1-5; 11 positions agree with TRBD1. Trimming at V came to 3 bases and at J to 4 bases, leaving 5 bases not matched to a gene. The CDR3 extends over 15 amino acids. Per the germline V gene, CDR1 is DFQATT and CDR2 is SNEGSKA (reference sequence). CDR3 residues: CSASTGTGGNQPQHF. CDR3 coding DNA: TGCAGTGCTAGCACCGGGACAGGGGGGAATCAGCCCCAGCATTTT.

This clonotype came up many times. V and J are TRBV11-1 and TRBJ1-2; 12 bases line up with TRBD1. V was pared by 7 bases and J by 0 bases, with 9 bases of the junction left unmatched. This CDR3 region has 17 residues. In germline, CDR1 is SGHAT, CDR2 FQDESV (reference sequence). The CDR3 region has the DNA TGTGCCAGCATCCAGGGGACAGGGGGCTCTTCTAACTATGGCTACACCTTC. The encoded protein is CASIQGTGGSSNYGYTF.

The CDR3 DNA reads as TGTGCCAGCAGACCACGGGGAGGCTTCCACGAGCAGTACTTC. Residues: CASRPRGGFHEQYF. This chain links TRBV27 with TRBJ2-7; a possible D gene is TRBD2 (6 bases). The V and J ends lost 6 bases and 5 bases respectively, with 17 bases between them. Germline CDR1 MNHEY, CDR2 SMNVEV (reference sequence). This CDR3 region has 14 residues.

Turning to this clonotype: A much larger clone is a single base away; this may be a read error. The V call is TRBV7-2, the J call TRBJ1-1, with D uncertain. The V gene lost 3 bases and the J gene lost 6 bases, with 5 bases spanning the gap. Germline V lookup: CDR1 SGHTA, CDR2 FQGNSA. The CDR3 runs 11 residues. CDR3 in DNA: TGTGCCAGCAGCTTCGTGGCTGAAGCTTTCTTT. Translating it yields CASSFVAEAFF.

This clonotype was found many times. The CDR3 DNA sequence: TGTGCCAGCTCACCAACTGTAAACATTCAGTACTTC. This sequence encodes CASSPTVNIQYF. The chain employs TRBV18 and TRBJ2-4; D is unresolved. V was cut by 2 bases and J by 6 bases, with 5 bases left in between. The length of the CDR3 is 12 residues. Germline CDR1 and CDR2: KGHSH and LQKENI. The whole variable domain, filled in from reference TRBV18 and TRBJ2-4, reads NAGVMQNPRHLVRRRGQEARLRCSPMKGHSHVYWYRQLPEEGLKFMVYLQKENIIDESGMPKERFSAEFPKEGPSILRIQQVVRGDSAAYFCASSPTVNIQYFGAGTRLSVL.

This clonotype was seen at least ten times. The chain combines TRBV12-3 or TRBV12-4 with TRBJ2-7; D might be TRBD1 (6 bases). The length of the CDR3 is 14 residues. Trimming left V 4 bases short and J 0 bases short, with 10 bases between. The CDR3 coding sequence is TGTGCCAGCAGTTCCGGACAGTCCTCCTACGAGCAGTACTTC. This translates into CASSSGQSSYEQYF.

At least ten counts were recorded for this clonotype. The chain uses TRBV5-1 and TRBJ1-1; D might be TRBD1 (5 bases). CDR3 length equals 14 residues. V shed 0 bases and J shed 7 bases, with 13 bases lying between them. Per the germline V gene, CDR1 is SGHRS and CDR2 is YFSETQ. DNA of the CDR3: TGCGCCAGCAGCTTGGAGGGTGGGGGACTTGAAGCTTTCTTT. The encoded protein is CASSLEGGGLEAFF.

Only a few counts were recorded for this clonotype. This chain uses TRBV11-2 with TRBJ1-6; D is unclear. V dropped 0 bases and J dropped 8 bases, with 23 bases sitting between them. Germline-derived CDR1 and CDR2 are SGHAT and FQNNGV. The CDR3 length is 19 residues. CDR3: CASSLESGSRVFVDSPLHF. In nucleotides, the CDR3 is TGTGCCAGCAGCTTAGAAAGTGGGAGTAGGGTTTTTGTGGATTCACCCCTCCACTTT. The full variable domain, with the rest looked up from reference TRBV11-2 and TRBJ1-6, is EAGVAQSPRYKIIEKRQSVAFWCNPISGHATLYWYQQILGQGPKLLIQFQNNGVVDDSQLPKDRFSAERLKGVDSTLKIQPAKLEDSAVYLCASSLESGSRVFVDSPLHFGNGTRLTVT.

This clonotype was seen repeatedly, ten times or more. The genes are TRBV6-5 and TRBJ1-1; the D gene is possibly TRBD1 (6 bases). The CDR3 contains 13 residues. Germline CDR1 reads MNHEY; CDR2 reads SVGAGI. Between the trimmed V and J ends, which lost 5 bases and 6 bases, there was a span of 13 bases. The CDR3 DNA follows: TGTGCCAGCAGTAGCGGGGGGCGGCCTGAAGCTTTCTTT. This encodes CASSSGGRPEAFF.

This clonotype was seen at least ten times. The gene calls are TRBV6-5 and TRBJ2-7; 8 bases are a match to TRBD1. The CDR3 has 15 amino acids. V trimming: 3 bases; J trimming: 2 bases; junction bases outside the gene matches: 6. CDR1 and CDR2 from the germline V gene are MNHEY and SVGAGI. The CDR3 spells CASSYYGQGPYEQYF. The CDR3 bases are TGTGCCAGCAGTTATTACGGACAGGGCCCCTACGAGCAGTACTTC.

This clonotype occurred many times. V usage is TRBV19 and J usage is TRBJ1-5; 7 bases are a match to TRBD1. The CDR3 sequence is 15 residues long. V shed 4 bases and J 3 bases; nucleotides not matched to a gene: 6. Germline CDR1 and CDR2: LNHDA and SQIVND (reference sequence). The CDR3 coding sequence is TGTGCCAGTAGTACGTGGGACAGAAACAATCAGCCCCAGCATTTT. It is translated as CASSTWDRNNQPQHF.

This clonotype was counted many times. This sequence joins TRBV5-6 and TRBJ2-2; 8 bases agree with TRBD2. The germline V gene encodes CDR1 SGHDT and CDR2 YYEEEE. V shed 2 bases and J 5 bases; nucleotides not matched to a gene: 11. CDR3 length: 17 residues. CDR3 sequence reads: CASSFSALAGETGELFF. The CDR3 region has the DNA TGTGCCAGCAGCTTTTCCGCCCTAGCGGGCGAAACCGGGGAGCTGTTTTTT. Complete variable domain (other parts from reference TRBV5-6 and TRBJ2-2): DAGVTQSPTHLIKTRGQQVTLRCSPKSGHDTVSWYQQALGQGPQFIFQYYEEEERQRGNFPDRFSGHQFPNYSSELNVNALLLGDSALYLCASSFSALAGETGELFFGEGSRLTVL.

Concerning this clonotype: This may come from a read error, since a much larger clone is one base off. This sequence joins TRBV12-3 or TRBV12-4 and TRBJ1-5; 9 positions agree with TRBD1. With 5 bases clipped from V and 2 bases from J, the junction kept 13 bases outside the gene matches. The CDR3 has 18 amino acids. The CDR3 loop reads CASSSLQGAVDGNQPQHF. CDR3 sequence (DNA): TGTGCCAGCAGTAGCCTACAGGGGGCTGTGGACGGCAATCAGCCCCAGCATTTT.